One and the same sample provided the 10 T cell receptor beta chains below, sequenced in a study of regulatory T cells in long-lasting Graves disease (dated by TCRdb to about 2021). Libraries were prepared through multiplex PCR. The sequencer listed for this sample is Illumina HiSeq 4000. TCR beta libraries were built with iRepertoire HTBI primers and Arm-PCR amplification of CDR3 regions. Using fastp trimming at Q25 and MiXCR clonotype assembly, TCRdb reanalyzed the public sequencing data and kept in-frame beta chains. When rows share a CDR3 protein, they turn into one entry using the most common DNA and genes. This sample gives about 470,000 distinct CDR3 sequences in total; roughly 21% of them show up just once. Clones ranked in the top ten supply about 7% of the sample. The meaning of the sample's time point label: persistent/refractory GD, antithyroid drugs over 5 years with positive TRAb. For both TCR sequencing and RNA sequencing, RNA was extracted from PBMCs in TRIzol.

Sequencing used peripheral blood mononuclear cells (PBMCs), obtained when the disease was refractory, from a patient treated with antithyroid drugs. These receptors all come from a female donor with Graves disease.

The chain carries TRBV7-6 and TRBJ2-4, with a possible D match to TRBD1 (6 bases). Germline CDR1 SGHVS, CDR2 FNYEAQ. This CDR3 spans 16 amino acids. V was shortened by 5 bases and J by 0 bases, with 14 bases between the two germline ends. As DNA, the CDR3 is TGTGCCAGCAGCCCCACAACAGGGCTAGCCAAAAACATTCAGTACTTC. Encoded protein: CASSPTTGLAKNIQYF.

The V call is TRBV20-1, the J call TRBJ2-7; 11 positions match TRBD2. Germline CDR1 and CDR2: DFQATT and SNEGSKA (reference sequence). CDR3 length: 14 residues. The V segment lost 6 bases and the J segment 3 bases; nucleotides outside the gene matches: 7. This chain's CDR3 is CSALAGLADYEQYF. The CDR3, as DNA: TGCAGTGCCCTGGCGGGACTAGCGGACTACGAGCAGTACTTC.

CDR3: CASSIQQGASGYTF. CDR3 DNA: TGTGCCAGTAGTATCCAACAGGGGGCGAGTGGCTACACCTTC. This chain joins TRBV19 and TRBJ1-2; 9 bases fit TRBD1. Germline V gene sequence: CDR1 LNHDA, CDR2 SQIVND (reference sequence). This CDR3 region has 14 residues. With V trimmed by 3 bases and J by 7 bases, 6 bases remained unmatched.

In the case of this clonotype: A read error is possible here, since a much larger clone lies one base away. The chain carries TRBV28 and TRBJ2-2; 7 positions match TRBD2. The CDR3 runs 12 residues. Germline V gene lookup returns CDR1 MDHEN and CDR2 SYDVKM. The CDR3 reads CVKAGATGELFF. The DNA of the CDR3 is TGTGTCAAGGCGGGAGCGACCGGGGAGCTGTTTTTT.

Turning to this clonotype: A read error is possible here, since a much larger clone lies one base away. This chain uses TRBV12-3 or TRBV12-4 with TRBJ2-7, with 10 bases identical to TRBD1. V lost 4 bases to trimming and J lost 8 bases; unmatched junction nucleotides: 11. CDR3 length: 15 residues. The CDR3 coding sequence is TGTGCCAGCAGTTCTTCCGGGACAGGGGTTTACAAGCAGTACTTC. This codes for CASSSSGTGVYKQYF.

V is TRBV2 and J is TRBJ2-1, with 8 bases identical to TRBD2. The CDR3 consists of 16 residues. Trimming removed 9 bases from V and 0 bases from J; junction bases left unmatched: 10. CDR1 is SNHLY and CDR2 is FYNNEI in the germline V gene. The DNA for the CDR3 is TGTGCCAGTCGGCCGGGGGGGGGGAGCTCCTACAATGAGCAGTTCTTC. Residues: CASRPGGGSSYNEQFF.

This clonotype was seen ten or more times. DNA for the CDR3: TGTGCCAGCAGTTTAGCGGGTGGGACCACTGAAGCTTTCTTT. This encodes CASSLAGGTTEAFF. This chain uses TRBV12-3 or TRBV12-4 with TRBJ1-1; tentatively, D is TRBD1 (5 bases). V lost 0 bases to trimming and J lost 4 bases, with 9 bases between them. The CDR3 has 14 amino acids.

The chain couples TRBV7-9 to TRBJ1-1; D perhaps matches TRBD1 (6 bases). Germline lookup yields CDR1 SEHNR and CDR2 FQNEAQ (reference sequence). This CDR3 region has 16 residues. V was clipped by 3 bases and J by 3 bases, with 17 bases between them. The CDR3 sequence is CASSLVGRGWHTEAFF. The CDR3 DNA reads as TGTGCCAGCAGCTTGGTTGGCAGGGGCTGGCACACTGAAGCTTTCTTT.

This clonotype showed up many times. The CDR3 here is CASSVDSGANVLTF. The CDR3 bases are TGTGCCAGCAGTGTCGACTCTGGGGCCAACGTCCTGACTTTC. The chain uses TRBV6-4 and TRBJ2-6; no firm D call. The V and J ends lost 4 bases and 0 bases respectively, with 4 bases between them. Germline V gene lookup returns CDR1 MRHNA and CDR2 SNTAGT. The CDR3 consists of 14 residues.

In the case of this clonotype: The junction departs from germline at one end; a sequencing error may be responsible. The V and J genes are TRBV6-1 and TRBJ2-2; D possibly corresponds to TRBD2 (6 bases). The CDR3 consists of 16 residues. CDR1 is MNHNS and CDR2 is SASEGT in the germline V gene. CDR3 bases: TGTGTCAGCAGTGAATGGTTGGAGGGTTATGGCGGGGAGCTGTTTTTT. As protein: CVSSEWLEGYGGELFF.